The clone carrying this T cell receptor beta chain was observed at least ten times. Next came a second PCR, run for about 7 to 12 cycles, which used a sample-barcoded 5' primer along with a J-beta primer mix. One entry per CDR3 protein results from TCRdb running MiXCR on the 5' RACE reads. Of about 970,000 distinct CDR3 sequences listed, approximately 50% are singletons. Germline-derived CDR1 and CDR2 are DFQATT and SNEGSKA (reference sequence). This CDR3 is built from 13 residues. V was shortened by 5 bases and J by 8 bases, with 17 bases between the two germline ends. This specimen comes from a study of blood T cells in healthy people across ages.

J is TRBJ2-3 and V is TRBV20-1; a possible D gene is TRBD2 (6 bases). What was sequenced was blood. The TCR was taken from a woman in her fifties or sixties in good health. The CDR3 loop is CSAPKGTDVTQYF. CDR3 DNA sequence: TGCAGTGCTCCGAAAGGGACTGACGTTACGCAGTATTTT.